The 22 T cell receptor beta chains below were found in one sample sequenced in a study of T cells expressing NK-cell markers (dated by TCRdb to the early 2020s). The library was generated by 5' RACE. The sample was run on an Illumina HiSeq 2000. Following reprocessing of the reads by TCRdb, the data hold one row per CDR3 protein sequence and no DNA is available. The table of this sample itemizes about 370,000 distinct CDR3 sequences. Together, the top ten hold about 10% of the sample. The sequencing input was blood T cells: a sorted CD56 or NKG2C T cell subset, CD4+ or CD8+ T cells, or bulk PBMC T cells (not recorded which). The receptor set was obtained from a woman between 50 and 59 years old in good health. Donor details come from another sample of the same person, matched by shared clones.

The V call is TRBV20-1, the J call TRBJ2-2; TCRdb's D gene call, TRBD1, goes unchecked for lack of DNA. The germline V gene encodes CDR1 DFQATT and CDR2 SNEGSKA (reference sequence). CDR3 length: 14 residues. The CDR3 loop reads CSATDRAGAGELFF.

CDR3 protein: CASSADPGTQYF. The chain combines TRBV10-1 with TRBJ2-5; TCRdb returns TRBD1, unconfirmable since there is no DNA. The CDR3 runs to 12 residues. Germline CDR1 reads WNHNN; CDR2 reads SYGVQD (reference sequence).

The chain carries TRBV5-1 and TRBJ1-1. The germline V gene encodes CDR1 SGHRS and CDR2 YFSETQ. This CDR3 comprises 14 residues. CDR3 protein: CASSPTVQNTEAFF.

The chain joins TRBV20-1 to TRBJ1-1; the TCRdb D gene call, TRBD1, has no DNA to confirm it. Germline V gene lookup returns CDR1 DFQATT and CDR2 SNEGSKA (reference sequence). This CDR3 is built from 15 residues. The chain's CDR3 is CSASYYRGKNTEAFF.

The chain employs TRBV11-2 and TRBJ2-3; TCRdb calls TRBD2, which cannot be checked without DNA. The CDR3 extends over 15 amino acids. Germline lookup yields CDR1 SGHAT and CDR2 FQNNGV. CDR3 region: CASSRDSRYTDTQYF.

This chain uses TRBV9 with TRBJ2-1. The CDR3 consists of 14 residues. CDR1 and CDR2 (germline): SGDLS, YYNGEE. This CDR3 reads CASSVGSTSNEQFF.

Here the CDR3 reads CASSVGPGQGPADTQYF. The V gene is TRBV9, the J gene TRBJ2-3; TCRdb's assignment of TRBD1 cannot be checked, as there is no DNA. This CDR3 spans 17 amino acids. CDR1 is SGDLS, CDR2 YYNGEE, per germline.

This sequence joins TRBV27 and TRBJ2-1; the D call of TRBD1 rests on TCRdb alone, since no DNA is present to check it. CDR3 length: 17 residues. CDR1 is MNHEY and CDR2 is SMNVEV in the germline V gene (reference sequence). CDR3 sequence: CASSPWGDTWGYNEQFF.

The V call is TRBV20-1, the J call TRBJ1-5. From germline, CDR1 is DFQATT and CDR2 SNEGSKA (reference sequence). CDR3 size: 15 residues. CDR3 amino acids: CSAREEAYSNQPQHF.

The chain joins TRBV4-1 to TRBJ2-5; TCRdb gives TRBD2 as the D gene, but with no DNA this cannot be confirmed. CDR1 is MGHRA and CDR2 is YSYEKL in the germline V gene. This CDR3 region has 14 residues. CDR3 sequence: CASSLAGDRETQYF.

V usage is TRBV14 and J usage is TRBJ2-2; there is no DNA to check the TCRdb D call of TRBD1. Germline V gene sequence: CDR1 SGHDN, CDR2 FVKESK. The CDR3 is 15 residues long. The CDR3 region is CASSPGQVITGELFF.

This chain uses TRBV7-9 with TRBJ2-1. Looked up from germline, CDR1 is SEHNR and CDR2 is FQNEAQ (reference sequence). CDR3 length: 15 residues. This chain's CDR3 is CASSPSANSYNEQFF.

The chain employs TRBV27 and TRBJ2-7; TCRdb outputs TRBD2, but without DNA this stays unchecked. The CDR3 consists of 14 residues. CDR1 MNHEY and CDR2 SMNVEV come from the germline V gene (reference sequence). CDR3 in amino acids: CASSFKDSNYEQYF.

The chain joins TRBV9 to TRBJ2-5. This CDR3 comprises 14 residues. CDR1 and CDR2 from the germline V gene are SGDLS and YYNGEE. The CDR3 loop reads CASSVESEEETQYF.

The CDR3 loop reads CASSPKTGDGYTF. The chain is built from TRBV18 and TRBJ1-2; with no DNA, the TCRdb D assignment of TRBD1 cannot be verified. Germline V gene lookup returns CDR1 KGHSH and CDR2 LQKENI. The CDR3 has 13 residues.

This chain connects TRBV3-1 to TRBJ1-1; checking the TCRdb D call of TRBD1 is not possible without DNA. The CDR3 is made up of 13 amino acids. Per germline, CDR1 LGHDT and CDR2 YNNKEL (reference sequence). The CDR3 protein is CASSATRGTEAFF.

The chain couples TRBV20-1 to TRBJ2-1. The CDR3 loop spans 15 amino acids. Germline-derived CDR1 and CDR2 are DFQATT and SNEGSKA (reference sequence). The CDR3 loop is CSARSLAETYNEQFF.

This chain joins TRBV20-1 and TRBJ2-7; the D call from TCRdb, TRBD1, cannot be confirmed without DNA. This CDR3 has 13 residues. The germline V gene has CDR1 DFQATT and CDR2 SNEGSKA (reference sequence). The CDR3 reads CSARRRLGDEQYF.

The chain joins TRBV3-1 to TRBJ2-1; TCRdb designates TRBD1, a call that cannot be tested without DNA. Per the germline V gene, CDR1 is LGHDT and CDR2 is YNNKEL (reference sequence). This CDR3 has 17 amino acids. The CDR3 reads CASSQELGGRTYNEQFF.

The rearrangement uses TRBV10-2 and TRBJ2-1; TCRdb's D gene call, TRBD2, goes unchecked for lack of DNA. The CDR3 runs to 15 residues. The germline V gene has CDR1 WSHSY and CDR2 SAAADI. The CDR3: CASSPRGLGSGEQFF.

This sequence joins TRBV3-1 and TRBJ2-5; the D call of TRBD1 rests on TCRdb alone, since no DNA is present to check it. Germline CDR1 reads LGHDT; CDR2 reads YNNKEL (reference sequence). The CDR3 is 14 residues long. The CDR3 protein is CASSRGDEKTTQYF.

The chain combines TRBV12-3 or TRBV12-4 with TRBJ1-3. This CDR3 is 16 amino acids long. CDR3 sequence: CASSLAGVTTGNTIYF.